This T cell receptor (beta chain) was sequenced in a study of blood T cell repertoires in COVID-19. This clone was picked up a small number of times. Produced via immunoSEQ multiplex PCR; TCRdb's table is partial and in-frame only. The table has approximately 130,000 clones, roughly four fifths seen once. The CDR3 extends over 13 amino acids. Looked up from germline, CDR1 is ENHRY and CDR2 is SYGVKD. V gave up 5 bases and J gave up 5 bases, with 12 bases separating them. This chain joins TRBV10-3 and TRBJ1-2, with D perhaps matching TRBD1 (6 bases). Material: peripheral blood. The clonotype originates from a human donor in a cohort sampled during active COVID-19. The CDR3 coding sequence is TGTGCCATCAGTTCCAGGGGCGGGTATGGCTACACCTTC. Amino acid sequence: CAISSRGGYGYTF.